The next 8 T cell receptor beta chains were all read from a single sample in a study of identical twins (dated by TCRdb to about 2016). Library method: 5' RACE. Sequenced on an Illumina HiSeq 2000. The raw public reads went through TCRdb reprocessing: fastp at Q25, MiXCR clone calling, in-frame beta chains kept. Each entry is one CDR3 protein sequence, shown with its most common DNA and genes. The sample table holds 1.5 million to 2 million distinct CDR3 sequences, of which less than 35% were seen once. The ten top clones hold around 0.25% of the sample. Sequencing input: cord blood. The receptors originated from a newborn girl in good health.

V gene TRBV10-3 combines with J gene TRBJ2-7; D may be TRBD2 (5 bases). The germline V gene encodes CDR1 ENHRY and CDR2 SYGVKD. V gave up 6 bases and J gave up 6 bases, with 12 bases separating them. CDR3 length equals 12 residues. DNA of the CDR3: TGTGCCATCAGGGGTCGGGGAATCGAGCAGTACTTC. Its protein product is CAIRGRGIEQYF.

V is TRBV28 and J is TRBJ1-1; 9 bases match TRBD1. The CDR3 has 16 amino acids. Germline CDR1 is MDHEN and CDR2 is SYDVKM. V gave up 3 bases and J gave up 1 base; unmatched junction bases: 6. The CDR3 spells CASSLTGGPSNTEAFF. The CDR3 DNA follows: TGTGCCAGCAGTTTGACAGGGGGGCCTTCGAACACTGAAGCTTTCTTT.

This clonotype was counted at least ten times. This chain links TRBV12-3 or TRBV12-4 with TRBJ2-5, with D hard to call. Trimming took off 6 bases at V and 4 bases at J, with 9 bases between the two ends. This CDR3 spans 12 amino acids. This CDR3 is CASSLTSETQYF. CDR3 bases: TGTGCCAGCAGCTTAACCTCAGAGACCCAGTACTTC.

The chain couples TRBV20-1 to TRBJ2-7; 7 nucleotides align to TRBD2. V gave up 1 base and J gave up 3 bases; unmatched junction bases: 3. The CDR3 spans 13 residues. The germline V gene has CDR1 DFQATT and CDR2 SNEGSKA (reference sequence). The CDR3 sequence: CSARASGNYEQYF. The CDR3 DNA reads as TGCAGTGCTAGAGCTAGCGGTAACTACGAGCAGTACTTC.

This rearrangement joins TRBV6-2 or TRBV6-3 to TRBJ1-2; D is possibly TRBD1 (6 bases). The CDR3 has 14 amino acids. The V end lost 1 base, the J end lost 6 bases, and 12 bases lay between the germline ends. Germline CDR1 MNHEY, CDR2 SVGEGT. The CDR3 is CASSYYRVLDGYTF. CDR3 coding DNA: TGTGCCAGCAGTTACTACAGGGTATTGGATGGCTACACCTTC.

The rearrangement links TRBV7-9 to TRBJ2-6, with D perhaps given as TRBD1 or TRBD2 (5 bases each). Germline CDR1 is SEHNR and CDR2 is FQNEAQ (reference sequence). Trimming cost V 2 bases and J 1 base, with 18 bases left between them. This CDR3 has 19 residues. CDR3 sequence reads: CASSLYGGPLNSGANVLTF. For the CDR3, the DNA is TGTGCCAGCAGCTTATATGGGGGACCCCTCAATTCTGGGGCCAACGTCCTGACTTTC.

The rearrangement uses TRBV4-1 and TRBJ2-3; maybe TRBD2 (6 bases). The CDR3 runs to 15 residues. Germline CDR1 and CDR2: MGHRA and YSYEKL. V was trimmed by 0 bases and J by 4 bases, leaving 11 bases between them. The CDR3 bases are TGCGCCAGCAGCCAAGATTACGGGAGACCAGATACGCAGTATTTT. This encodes CASSQDYGRPDTQYF.

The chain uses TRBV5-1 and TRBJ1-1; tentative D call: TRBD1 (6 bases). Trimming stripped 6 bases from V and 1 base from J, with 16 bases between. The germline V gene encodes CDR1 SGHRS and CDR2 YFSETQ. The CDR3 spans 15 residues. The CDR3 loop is CASNRAPGANTEAFF. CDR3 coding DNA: TGCGCCAGCAACCGGGCCCCGGGGGCGAACACTGAAGCTTTCTTT.